Listed below are T cell receptor beta chains from one sample, sequenced in a study of blood T cell repertoires in COVID-19. Sequenced by immunoSEQ multiplex PCR; TCRdb stores in-frame clones only, minus some. The table shows approximately 70,000 clones, with about 89% occurring only once. What was sequenced was peripheral blood. These TCRs come from a man aged 50 to 60 with COVID-19, enrolled during active disease. Each CDR3 is given with its conserved first and last residue. Fields, in order: V gene, J gene, D gene, clone size, CDR3 DNA, CDR3 protein. A D gene is named only where the DNA matches it firmly. Clone size is given for some rows only: seen once, a few or many times, or a class if the clone is expanded.

TRBV30	TRBJ1-5	.	.	TGTGCCTGGAGCAGGGATAGCAATCAGCCCCAGCATTTT	CAWSRDSNQPQHF
TRBV7-9	TRBJ1-5	TRBD1	.	TGTGCCAGCAGCGTACAGGGGGGGGCTGATCAGCCCCAGCATTTT	CASSVQGGADQPQHF
TRBV19	TRBJ2-1	TRBD2	.	TGTGCCAGTGCGACTAGCGGGAGGGCCCAGGCGTATGAGCAGTTCTTC	CASATSGRAQAYEQFF
TRBV19	TRBJ2-5	.	.	TGTGCCAGTAGTACCACAGCTCAAGAGACCCAGTACTTC	CASSTTAQETQYF
TRBV29-1	TRBJ2-7	.	.	TGCATCAGGAGGCGTCGCGAGCAGTACTTC	CIRRRREQYF
TRBV30	TRBJ1-3	.	.	TGTGCCTGGAATGAGGGCAACTCTGGAAACACCATATATTTT	CAWNEGNSGNTIYF
TRBV14	TRBJ2-7	.	.	TGTGCCAGCAGCCACTCTCGGCGTCACGACCAGGGAGAGCAGTACTTC	CASSHSRRHDQGEQYF
TRBV4-1	TRBJ1-5	.	.	TGCGCCAGCAGCCAAGGAACCGATTGGGACTCGGCCCAGCATTTT	CASSQGTDWDSAQHF
TRBV11-2	TRBJ2-7	.	.	TGTGCCAGCAGCTCCAGACTAGTTAACTACGAGCAGTACTTC	CASSSRLVNYEQYF
TRBV29-1	TRBJ1-2	.	.	TGCAGCGTTGAAGATGAGGGAGGGCAGGGGCATAATGGCTACACCTTC	CSVEDEGGQGHNGYTF
TRBV28	TRBJ1-5	TRBD1	.	TGTGCCAGCAGTTTGAAAGCAGGGGGTTATCAGCCCCAGCATTTT	CASSLKAGGYQPQHF
TRBV19	TRBJ2-6	TRBD2	.	TGTGCCAGTAGTAAGCGGGATGCTGGGGCCAACGTCCTGACTTTC	CASSKRDAGANVLTF
TRBV5-1	TRBJ2-1	.	.	TGCGCCAGCAGCTTGGTGAGCTCCTACAATGAGCAGTTCTTC	CASSLVSSYNEQFF
TRBV10-1	TRBJ2-2	.	once	TGCGCCAGCCGTAGATATAACACCGGGGAGCTGTTTTTT	CASRRYNTGELFF
TRBV12-3/TRBV12-4	TRBJ2-5	.	.	TGTGCCAGCAGTTTAGTTGGCGAGACCCAGTACTTC	CASSLVGETQYF
TRBV19	TRBJ2-6	.	once	TGTGCCAGTAGTATCACGAGCTCTGGGGCCAACGTCCTGACTTTC	CASSITSSGANVLTF
TRBV9	TRBJ1-4	.	.	TGTGCCAGCAGCGTAGGTCAGGGCGAGTACGAAAAACTGTTTTTT	CASSVGQGEYEKLFF
TRBV7-3	TRBJ2-2	TRBD1	.	TGTGCCAGCAGCTTAAAACAGGGGGGCACCGGGGAGCTGTTTTTT	CASSLKQGGTGELFF
TRBV7-9	TRBJ2-7	TRBD1	.	TGTGCCAGCAGCGCGGGACAGGGTAACTACGAGCAGTACTTC	CASSAGQGNYEQYF
TRBV28	TRBJ2-1	TRBD2	.	TGTGCCAGCAGTCTCTTAGCGGGAGGTGAGCAGTTCTTC	CASSLLAGGEQFF
TRBV27	TRBJ2-7	TRBD2	.	TGTGCCAGCAGGCCCCGACTAGCGGGCCCGTACGAGCAGTACTTC	CASRPRLAGPYEQYF
TRBV29-1	TRBJ2-5	.	.	TGCAGCGTCCCGACAGGTCACGAGACCCAGTACTTC	CSVPTGHETQYF
TRBV18	TRBJ2-1	TRBD2	.	TGTGCCAGCTCACTTACTAGCGGGAGGGGGAGTAATGAGCAGTTCTTC	CASSLTSGRGSNEQFF
TRBV28	TRBJ2-2	.	.	TGTGCCAGTGGAGGGTACACCGGGGAGCTGTTTTTT	CASGGYTGELFF
TRBV4-1	TRBJ2-1	TRBD2	.	TGCGCCAGCAGCCTCGGGCCCGGACTAGCGGGGGGGCTCGACCACAATGAGCAGTTCTTC	CASSLGPGLAGGLDHNEQFF
TRBV4-2	TRBJ2-3	.	.	TGTGCCAGCAGCCAACTTACTGAGGCAGATACGCAGTATTTT	CASSQLTEADTQYF
TRBV10-1	TRBJ1-2	.	.	TGCGCCAGCAGTGACGGGGGAGGCGGCTACACCTTC	CASSDGGGGYTF
TRBV19	TRBJ1-5	.	.	TGTGCCAGTAGTGGCCACCCCTATCAGCCCCAGCATTTT	CASSGHPYQPQHF
TRBV24-1	TRBJ2-7	TRBD1	.	TGTGCCACCAGTGATGTGACAGGGGCCGAGCAGTACTTC	CATSDVTGAEQYF
TRBV19	TRBJ1-5	TRBD1	.	TGTGCCAGTAGTACGACAGAGGACAGGGGTCAGCCCCAGCATTTT	CASSTTEDRGQPQHF
TRBV5-1	TRBJ2-2	.	.	TGCGCCAGCAGCTCTATAGACAGAAACACCGGGGAGCTGTTTTTT	CASSSIDRNTGELFF
TRBV7-3	TRBJ2-2	TRBD1	.	TGTGCCAGCAGCTGGGGGACAGGGAGTAACGGGGAGCTGTTTTTT	CASSWGTGSNGELFF
TRBV6-2/TRBV6-3	TRBJ2-7	.	few	TGTGCCAGCAGTTTTTACCAGTACGAGCAGTACTTC	CASSFYQYEQYF
TRBV13	TRBJ2-2	TRBD2	.	TGTGCCAGCAGCTTAGGAGGGAGGGTCCCCGGGGAGCTGTTTTTT	CASSLGGRVPGELFF
TRBV6-5	TRBJ2-2	TRBD2	few	TGTGCCAGCAGCCACGGGACTAGCGAGGACGGGGAGCTGTTTTTT	CASSHGTSEDGELFF
TRBV7-9	TRBJ1-2	.	.	TGTGCCAGTGGAGCCGGGTCTAACGGCTACACCTTC	CASGAGSNGYTF
TRBV9	TRBJ2-1	TRBD2	.	TGTGCCAGCAGCCCTCGACTAGCGGGAGGGACCTACAATGAGCAGTTCTTC	CASSPRLAGGTYNEQFF
TRBV5-4	TRBJ2-5	.	.	TGTGCCAGCAGCGTAGCTAGCGCGGAGACCCAGTACTTC	CASSVASAETQYF
TRBV24-1	TRBJ1-2	.	.	TGTGCCACCAGTGATTTGCACAGGGACGGGGGCTACACCTTC	CATSDLHRDGGYTF
TRBV6-5	TRBJ2-2	.	.	TGTGCCAGTCACCGGGAGACCGACTCCGGGGAGCTGTTTTTT	CASHRETDSGELFF
TRBV4-3	TRBJ2-1	TRBD2	.	TGCGCCAGCAGCTTCCTAGCGGGAGGGCCCAACAATGAGCAGTTCTTC	CASSFLAGGPNNEQFF
TRBV19	TRBJ2-2	.	.	TGTGCCAGTAGAAGAGGGGGACGTGGAAGGAGTACCGGGGAGCTGTTTTTT	CASRRGGRGRSTGELFF
TRBV11-3	TRBJ2-7	.	.	TGTGCCAGCAGCTTAGGAGCAGGGACCTACGAGCAGTACTTC	CASSLGAGTYEQYF
TRBV6-2/TRBV6-3	TRBJ1-1	.	.	TGTGCCAGCAGTTATTTACGCGCCAACACTGAAGCTTTCTTT	CASSYLRANTEAFF
TRBV3-1/TRBV3-2	TRBJ2-1	.	.	TGTGCCAGCAGGGAGGGGAGGCCTTACAATGAGCAGTTCTTC	CASREGRPYNEQFF
TRBV7-2	TRBJ1-1	TRBD1	.	TGTGCCAGCAGCTCAGGACAGGTCCTTGTCTCTGAAGCTTTCTTT	CASSSGQVLVSEAFF
TRBV14	TRBJ2-7	TRBD2	.	TGTGCCAGCAGCCAGGCAGGACTAGCGCTCGAGCAGTACTTC	CASSQAGLALEQYF
TRBV28	TRBJ2-5	TRBD2	once	TGTGCCAGTAGCGGGAGGAACCAAGAGACCCAGTACTTC	CASSGRNQETQYF
TRBV2	TRBJ1-6	.	.	TGTGCCAGCAGTGAAAGTCGACAGGATAATTCACCCCTCCACTTT	CASSESRQDNSPLHF
TRBV10-3	TRBJ1-1	.	.	TGTGCCATCAGTGAAAGTCCAGTGAACACTGAAGCTTTCTTT	CAISESPVNTEAFF